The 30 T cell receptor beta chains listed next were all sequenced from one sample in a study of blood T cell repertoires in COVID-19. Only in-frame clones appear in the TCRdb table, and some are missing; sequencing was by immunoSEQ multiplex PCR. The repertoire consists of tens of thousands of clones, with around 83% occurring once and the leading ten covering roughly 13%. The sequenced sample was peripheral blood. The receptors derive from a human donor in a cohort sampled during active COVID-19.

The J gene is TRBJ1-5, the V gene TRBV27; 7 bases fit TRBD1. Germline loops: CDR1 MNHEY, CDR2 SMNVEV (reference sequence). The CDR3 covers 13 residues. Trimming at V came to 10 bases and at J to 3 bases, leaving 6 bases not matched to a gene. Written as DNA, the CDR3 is TGTGCCACAAAAGGGACAGTCAATCAGCCCCAGCATTTT. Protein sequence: CATKGTVNQPQHF.

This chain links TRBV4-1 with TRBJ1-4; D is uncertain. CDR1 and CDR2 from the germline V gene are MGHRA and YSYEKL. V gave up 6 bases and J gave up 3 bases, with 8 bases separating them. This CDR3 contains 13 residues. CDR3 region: CASRARPNEKLFF. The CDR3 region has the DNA TGCGCCAGCAGAGCCCGCCCTAATGAAAAACTGTTTTTT.

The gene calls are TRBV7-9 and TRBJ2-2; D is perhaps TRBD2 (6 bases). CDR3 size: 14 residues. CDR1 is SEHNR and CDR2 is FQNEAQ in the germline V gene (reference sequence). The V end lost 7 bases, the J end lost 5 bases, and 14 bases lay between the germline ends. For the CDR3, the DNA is TGTGCCAGCACTCTTGCTGGGGGGACCGGGGAGCTGTTTTTT. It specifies CASTLAGGTGELFF. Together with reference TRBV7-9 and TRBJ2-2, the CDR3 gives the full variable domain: DTGVSQNPRHKITKRGQNVTFRCDPISEHNRLYWYRQTLGQGPEFLTYFQNEAQLEKSRLLSDRFSAERPKGSFSTLEIQRTEQGDSAMYLCASTLAGGTGELFFGEGSRLTVL.

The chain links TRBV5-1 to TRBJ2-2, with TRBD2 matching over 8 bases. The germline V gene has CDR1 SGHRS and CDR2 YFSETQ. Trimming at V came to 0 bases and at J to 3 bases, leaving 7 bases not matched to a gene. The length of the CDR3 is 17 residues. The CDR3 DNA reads TGCGCCAGCAGCTTGGCGTTAGCGGGGCGATACACCGGGGAGCTGTTTTTT. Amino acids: CASSLALAGRYTGELFF.

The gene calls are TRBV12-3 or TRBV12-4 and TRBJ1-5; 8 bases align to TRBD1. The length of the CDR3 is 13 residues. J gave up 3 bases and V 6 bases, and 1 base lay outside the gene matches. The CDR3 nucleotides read TGTGCCAGCAGGGGACAGGCCAATCAGCCCCAGCATTTT. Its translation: CASRGQANQPQHF.

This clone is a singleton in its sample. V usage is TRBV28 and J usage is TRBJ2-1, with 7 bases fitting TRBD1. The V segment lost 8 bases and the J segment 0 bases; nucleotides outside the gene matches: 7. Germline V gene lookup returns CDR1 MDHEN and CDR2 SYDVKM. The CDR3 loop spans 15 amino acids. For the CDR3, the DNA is TGTGCCAGCTTTGGAGACAGGGCCTCCTACAATGAGCAGTTCTTC. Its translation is CASFGDRASYNEQFF.

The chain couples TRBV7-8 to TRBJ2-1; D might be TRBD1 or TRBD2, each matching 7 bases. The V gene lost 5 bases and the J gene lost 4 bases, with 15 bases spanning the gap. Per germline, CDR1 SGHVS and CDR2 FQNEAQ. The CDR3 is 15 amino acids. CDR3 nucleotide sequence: TGTGCCAGCAGCCGAGGGGGCGGGGGTTACAATGAGCAGTTCTTC. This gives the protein CASSRGGGGYNEQFF.

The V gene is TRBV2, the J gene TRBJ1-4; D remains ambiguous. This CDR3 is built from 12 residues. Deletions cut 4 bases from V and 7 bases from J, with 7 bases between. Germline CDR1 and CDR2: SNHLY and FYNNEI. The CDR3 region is CASSVLVEKLFF. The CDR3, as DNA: TGTGCCAGCAGTGTTCTTGTTGAAAAACTGTTTTTT.

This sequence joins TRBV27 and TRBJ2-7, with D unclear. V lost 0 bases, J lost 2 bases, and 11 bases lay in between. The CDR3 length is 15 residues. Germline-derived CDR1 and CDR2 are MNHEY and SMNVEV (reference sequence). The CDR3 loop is CASSLSSIETYEQYF. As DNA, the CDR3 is TGTGCCAGCAGTTTATCGAGCATCGAGACCTACGAGCAGTACTTC.

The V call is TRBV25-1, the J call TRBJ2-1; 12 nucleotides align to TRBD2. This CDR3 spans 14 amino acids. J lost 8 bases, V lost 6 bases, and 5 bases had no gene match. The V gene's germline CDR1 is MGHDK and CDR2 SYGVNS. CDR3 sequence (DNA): TGTGCCAGCAGCCTAGCGGGGGGGTCCCATGAGCAGTTCTTC. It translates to CASSLAGGSHEQFF. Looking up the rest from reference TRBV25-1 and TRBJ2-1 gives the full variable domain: EADIYQTPRYLVIGTGKKITLECSQTMGHDKMYWYQQDPGMELHLIHYSYGVNSTEKGDLSSESTVSRIRTEHFPLTLESARPSHTSQYLCASSLAGGSHEQFFGPGTRLTVL.

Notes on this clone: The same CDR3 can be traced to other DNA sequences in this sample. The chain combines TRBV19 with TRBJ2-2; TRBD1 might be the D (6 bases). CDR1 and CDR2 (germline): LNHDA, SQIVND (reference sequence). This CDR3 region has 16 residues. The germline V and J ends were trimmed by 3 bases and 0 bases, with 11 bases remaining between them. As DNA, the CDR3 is TGTGCCAGTAGTATTCTGGGGGCCGCGAACACCGGGGAGCTGTTTTTT. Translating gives CASSILGAANTGELFF.

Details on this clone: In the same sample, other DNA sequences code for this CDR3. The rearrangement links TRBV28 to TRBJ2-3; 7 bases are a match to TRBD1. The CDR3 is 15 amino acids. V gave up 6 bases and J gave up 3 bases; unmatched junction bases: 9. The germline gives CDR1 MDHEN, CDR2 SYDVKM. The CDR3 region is CASSLQGLETDTQYF. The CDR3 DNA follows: TGTGCCAGCAGCCTACAGGGGTTGGAGACAGATACGCAGTATTTT.

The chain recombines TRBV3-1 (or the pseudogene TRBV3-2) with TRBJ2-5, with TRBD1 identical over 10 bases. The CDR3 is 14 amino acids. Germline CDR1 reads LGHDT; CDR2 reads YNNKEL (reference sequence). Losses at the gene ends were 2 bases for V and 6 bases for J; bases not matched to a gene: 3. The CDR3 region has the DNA TGTGCCAGCAGCCAACGGGACAGGGGAAAGACCCAGTACTTC. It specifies CASSQRDRGKTQYF.

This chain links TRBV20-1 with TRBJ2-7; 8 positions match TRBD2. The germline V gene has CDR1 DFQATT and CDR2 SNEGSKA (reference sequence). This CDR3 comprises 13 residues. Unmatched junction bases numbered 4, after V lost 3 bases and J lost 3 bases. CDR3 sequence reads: CSASGGGLYEQYV. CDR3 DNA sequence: TGCAGTGCTAGTGGCGGGGGGCTCTACGAGCAGTACGTC.

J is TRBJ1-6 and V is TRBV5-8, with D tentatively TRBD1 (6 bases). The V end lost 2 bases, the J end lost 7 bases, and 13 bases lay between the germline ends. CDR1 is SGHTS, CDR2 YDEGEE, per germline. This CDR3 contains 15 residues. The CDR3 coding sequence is TGTGCCAGCAGCTTACAGGGATCAGGCAATTCACCCCTCCACTTT. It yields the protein CASSLQGSGNSPLHF.

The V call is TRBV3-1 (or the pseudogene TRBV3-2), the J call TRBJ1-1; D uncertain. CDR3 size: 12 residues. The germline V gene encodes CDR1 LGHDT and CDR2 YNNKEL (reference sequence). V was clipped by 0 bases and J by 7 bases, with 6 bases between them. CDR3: CASSQDIGEAFF. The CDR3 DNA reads TGTGCCAGCAGCCAAGATATCGGTGAAGCTTTCTTT.

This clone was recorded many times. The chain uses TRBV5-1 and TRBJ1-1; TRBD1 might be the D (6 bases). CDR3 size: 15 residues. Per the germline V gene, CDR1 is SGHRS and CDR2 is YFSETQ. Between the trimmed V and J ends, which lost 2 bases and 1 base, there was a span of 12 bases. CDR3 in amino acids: CASSFFDRPNTEAFF. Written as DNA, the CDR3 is TGCGCCAGCAGCTTCTTCGACAGGCCGAACACTGAAGCTTTCTTT.

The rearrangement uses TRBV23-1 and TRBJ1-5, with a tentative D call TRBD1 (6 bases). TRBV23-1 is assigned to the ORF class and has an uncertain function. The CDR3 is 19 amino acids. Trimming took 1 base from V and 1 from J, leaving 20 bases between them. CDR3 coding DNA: TGCGCCAGCAGTCAATTGAGGAGCGCAGGGGAAGGGAGCAATCAGCCCCAGCATTTT. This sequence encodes CASSQLRSAGEGSNQPQHF.

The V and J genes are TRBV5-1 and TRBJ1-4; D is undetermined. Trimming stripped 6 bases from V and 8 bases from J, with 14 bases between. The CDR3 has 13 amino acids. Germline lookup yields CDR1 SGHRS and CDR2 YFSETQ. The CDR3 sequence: CASKDPGIEKLFF. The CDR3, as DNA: TGCGCCAGCAAAGACCCGGGGATCGAAAAACTGTTTTTT.

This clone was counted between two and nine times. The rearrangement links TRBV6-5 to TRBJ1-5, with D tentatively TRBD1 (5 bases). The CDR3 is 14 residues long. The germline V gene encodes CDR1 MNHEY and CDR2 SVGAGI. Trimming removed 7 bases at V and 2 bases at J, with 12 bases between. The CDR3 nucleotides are TGTGCCAGCACTGGGGCAGCCGGCAATCAGCCCCAGCATTTT. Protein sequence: CASTGAAGNQPQHF.

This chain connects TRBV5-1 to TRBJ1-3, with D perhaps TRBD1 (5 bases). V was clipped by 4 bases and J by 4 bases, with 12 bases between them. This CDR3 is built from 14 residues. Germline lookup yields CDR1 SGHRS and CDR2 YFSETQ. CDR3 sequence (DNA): TGCGCCAGCAGCCGCGGGACTCAGGGAAACACCATATATTTT. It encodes CASSRGTQGNTIYF.

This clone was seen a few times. CDR3 sequence (DNA): TGTGCCAGCAGCCCAAGGGGCCAACAAGAGACCCAGTACTTC. Translated, it gives CASSPRGQQETQYF. This rearrangement joins TRBV3-1 (or the pseudogene TRBV3-2) to TRBJ2-5, with D possibly being TRBD1 (5 bases). This CDR3 comprises 14 residues. V gave up 4 bases and J gave up 2 bases, with 11 bases separating them. CDR1 LGHDT and CDR2 YNNKEL come from the germline V gene (reference sequence).

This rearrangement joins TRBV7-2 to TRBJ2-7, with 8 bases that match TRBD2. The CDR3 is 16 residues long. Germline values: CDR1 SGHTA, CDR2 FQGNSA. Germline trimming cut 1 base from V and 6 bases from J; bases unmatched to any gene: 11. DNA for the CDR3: TGTGCCAGCAGCTTAGGGGGGGTAGCGGGGAGTGGCGAGCAGTACTTC. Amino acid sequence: CASSLGGVAGSGEQYF.

This CDR3 reads CASSLGSAVPTGELFF. CDR3 nucleotides: TGCGCCAGCAGCTTAGGTTCCGCGGTACCCACCGGGGAGCTGTTTTTT. This chain uses TRBV5-1 with TRBJ2-2; D gene ambiguous. V lost 2 bases, J lost 4 bases, and 15 bases lay in between. The CDR3 totals 16 residues. Germline assignment: CDR1 SGHRS and CDR2 YFSETQ.

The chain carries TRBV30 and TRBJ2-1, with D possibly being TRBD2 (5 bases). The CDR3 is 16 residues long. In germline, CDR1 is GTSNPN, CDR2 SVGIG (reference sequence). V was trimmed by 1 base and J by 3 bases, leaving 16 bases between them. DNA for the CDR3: TGTGCCTGGAGTGGGGGTAGCGCCGCCCTCTACAATGAGCAGTTCTTC. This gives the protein CAWSGGSAALYNEQFF.

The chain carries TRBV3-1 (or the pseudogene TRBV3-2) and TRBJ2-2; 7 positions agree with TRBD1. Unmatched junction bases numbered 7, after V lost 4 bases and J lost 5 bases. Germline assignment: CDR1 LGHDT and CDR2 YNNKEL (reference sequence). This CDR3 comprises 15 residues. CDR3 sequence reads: CASSPQGEKTGELFF. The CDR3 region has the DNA TGTGCCAGCAGCCCCCAGGGGGAGAAAACCGGGGAGCTGTTTTTT.

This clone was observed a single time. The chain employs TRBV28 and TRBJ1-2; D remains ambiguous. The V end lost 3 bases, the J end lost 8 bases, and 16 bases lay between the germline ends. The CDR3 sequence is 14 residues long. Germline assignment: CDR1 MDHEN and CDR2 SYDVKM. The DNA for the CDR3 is TGTGCCAGCAGTTTCGTCACAGTCCCTCCGGGCTACACCTTC. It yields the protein CASSFVTVPPGYTF.

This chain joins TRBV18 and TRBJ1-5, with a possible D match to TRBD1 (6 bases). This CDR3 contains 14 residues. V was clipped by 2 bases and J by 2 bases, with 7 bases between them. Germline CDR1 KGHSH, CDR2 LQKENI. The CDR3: CASSPGQRNQPQHF. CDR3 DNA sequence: TGTGCCAGCTCACCAGGACAGCGCAATCAGCCCCAGCATTTT.

DNA of the CDR3: TGTGCCAGCAGCCAAGAACGGGGGATTACCCAAGAGACCCAGTACTTC. Its translation is CASSQERGITQETQYF. V is TRBV14 and J is TRBJ2-5, with a tentative D call TRBD2 (6 bases). V was pared by 0 bases and J by 1 base, with 12 bases between. Germline CDR1 reads SGHDN; CDR2 reads FVKESK. This CDR3 is built from 16 residues.

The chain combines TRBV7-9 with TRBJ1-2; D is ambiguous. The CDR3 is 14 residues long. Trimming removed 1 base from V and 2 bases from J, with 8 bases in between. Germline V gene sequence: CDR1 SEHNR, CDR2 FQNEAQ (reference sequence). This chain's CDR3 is CASSLGVQNYGYTF. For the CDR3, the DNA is TGTGCCAGCAGCTTAGGAGTTCAAAACTATGGCTACACCTTC.